This T cell receptor (beta chain) derives from a study of control samples from healthy donors and cancer patients. The V end was cut by 3 bases, the J end by 1 base, with 17 bases between. The CDR3 length is 17 residues. Germline V lookup: CDR1 SGHAT, CDR2 FQNNGV. This table comes from immunoSEQ multiplex PCR, and its TCRdb copy is limited to in-frame clones, with some not included. The sample yields about 410,000 clones, 90% seen once. The J gene is TRBJ2-3, the V gene TRBV11-2; perhaps TRBD1 as D (5 bases). Input material: PBMCs. This receptor was identified in a man aged 35-49 years with head and neck cancer. This chain's CDR3 is CASSFYQGFGRTDTQYF. Written as DNA, the CDR3 is TGTGCCAGCAGCTTTTACCAGGGTTTTGGCCGCACAGATACGCAGTATTTT. Filled out from reference TRBV11-2 and TRBJ2-3, the complete variable domain reads EAGVAQSPRYKIIEKRQSVAFWCNPISGHATLYWYQQILGQGPKLLIQFQNNGVVDDSQLPKDRFSAERLKGVDSTLKIQPAKLEDSAVYLCASSFYQGFGRTDTQYFGPGTRLTVL.